Listed below are T cell receptor beta chains from one sample, sequenced in a study of T cell responses to AZD1222 COVID-19 vaccine. The repertoire was sequenced with immunoSEQ multiplex PCR; TCRdb's copy has only in-frame clones and lacks some. The table has nearly 110,000 clones, 89% seen once. The sequenced sample was peripheral blood, obtained on day 0 of AZD1222 vaccination. The receptors shown here come from an adult in good health. The CDR3 runs from the conserved cysteine through the conserved F or W. The D gene is left open where the match is weak. Clone size appears in some rows only: once, few, many, or a class for an expanded clone.

D gene	clone size	V gene	J gene	CDR3 protein	CDR3 DNA
.	.	TRBV5-1	TRBJ1-4	CASSLASQGGEKLFF	TGCGCCAGCAGCTTGGCCAGCCAGGGTGGGGAAAAACTGTTTTTT
.	.	TRBV5-5	TRBJ2-1	CASSLFNEQFF	TGTGCCAGCAGCTTGTTTAATGAGCAGTTCTTC
.	.	TRBV18	TRBJ1-2	CASSPGQGDYGYTF	TGTGCCAGCTCACCAGGGCAGGGTGACTATGGCTACACCTTC
TRBD1	.	TRBV30	TRBJ1-1	CAWSTGGAPGTEAFF	TGTGCCTGGAGTACAGGGGGCGCGCCGGGCACTGAAGCTTTCTTT
TRBD2	.	TRBV5-4	TRBJ2-7	CASSDPSGNTYEQYF	TGTGCCAGCAGCGACCCTAGCGGGAACACCTACGAGCAGTACTTC
TRBD1	.	TRBV19	TRBJ1-1	CASSPRTGGFEAFF	TGTGCCAGTAGTCCCAGGACAGGGGGCTTTGAAGCTTTCTTT
.	few	TRBV13	TRBJ2-7	CASSLAHGQPHYTSSYEQYF	TGTGCCAGCAGCTTGGCCCATGGACAGCCTCACTATACTTCCTCCTACGAGCAGTACTTC
.	.	TRBV7-3	TRBJ2-5	CASSLLGERQETQYF	TGTGCCAGCAGCCTCTTGGGGGAGCGGCAAGAGACCCAGTACTTC
.	.	TRBV24-1	TRBJ2-7	CATSSGVGEQYF	TGTGCCACCAGTTCAGGGGTAGGGGAGCAGTACTTC
TRBD1	.	TRBV19	TRBJ2-7	CASSMAGQGAREQYF	TGTGCCAGTAGTATGGCCGGGCAGGGGGCGCGTGAGCAGTACTTC
.	.	TRBV12-5	TRBJ2-7	CASGLVRSNEQYF	TGTGCTAGTGGTTTGGTACGCAGTAACGAGCAGTACTTC
.	.	TRBV19	TRBJ2-3	CASSIDPYKVRGNTDTQYF	TGTGCCAGTAGTATAGATCCCTACAAGGTTAGAGGGAACACAGATACGCAGTATTTT
.	.	TRBV21-1	TRBJ1-5	CASSKVKDSAQPQHF	TGTGCCAGCAGCAAAGTGAAGGACAGTGCCCAGCCCCAGCATTTT
TRBD1	.	TRBV7-9	TRBJ2-1	CASSLGQGGNEQFF	TGTGCCAGCAGCTTGGGACAGGGAGGGAATGAGCAGTTCTTC
.	.	TRBV24-1	TRBJ2-6	CATSAADTPGANVLTF	TGTGCCACCAGTGCCGCTGACACCCCTGGGGCCAACGTCCTGACTTTC
TRBD1	.	TRBV18	TRBJ1-1	CASSPGTGASGTEAFF	TGTGCCAGCTCACCCGGGACAGGGGCGTCCGGCACTGAAGCTTTCTTT
.	.	TRBV28	TRBJ2-5	CASKRGDFQETQYF	TGTGCCAGCAAACGAGGGGACTTTCAAGAGACCCAGTACTTC
TRBD2	.	TRBV27	TRBJ2-7	CASSLVGRWYEQYF	TGTGCCAGCAGTTTAGTCGGGAGGTGGTACGAGCAGTACTTC
.	.	TRBV10-3	TRBJ1-2	CAISETSTGYGYTF	TGTGCCATCAGTGAGACGAGCACTGGGTATGGCTACACCTTC
.	.	TRBV4-1	TRBJ2-3	CASSQDWDNVQGEDTQYF	TGCGCCAGCAGCCAAGACTGGGATAATGTCCAAGGGGAAGATACGCAGTATTTT
.	.	TRBV27	TRBJ2-2	CASSLLGTATGELFF	TGTGCCAGCAGTTTACTCGGGACGGCGACCGGGGAGCTGTTTTTT
.	once	TRBV7-2	TRBJ2-2	CASSGGAAGELFF	TGTGCCAGCAGTGGGGGCGCCGCCGGGGAGCTGTTTTTT
TRBD1	.	TRBV5-1	TRBJ2-3	CASTTTGGTDTQYF	TGCGCCAGCACTACGACAGGGGGCACAGATACGCAGTATTTT
.	.	TRBV28	TRBJ1-1	CASNTMNTEAFF	TGTGCCAGCAATACCATGAACACTGAAGCTTTCTTT
.	.	TRBV6-2/TRBV6-3	TRBJ1-1	CASSYSPGATEAFF	TGTGCCAGCAGTTACTCTCCGGGGGCCACTGAAGCTTTCTTT
.	.	TRBV5-1	TRBJ1-5	CASSLVGNQPQHF	TGCGCCAGCAGCTTGGTCGGCAATCAGCCCCAGCATTTT
.	.	TRBV6-5	TRBJ2-3	CASNLRSDTQYF	TGTGCCAGCAACCTCCGGTCGGATACGCAGTATTTT
TRBD1	.	TRBV11-2	TRBJ1-6	CASSLRATGDGNSPLHF	TGTGCCAGCAGCCTTAGAGCGACAGGGGATGGGAATTCACCCCTCCACTTT
TRBD1	.	TRBV27	TRBJ1-1	CASSYRGAEAFF	TGTGCCAGCAGTTACAGGGGGGCTGAAGCTTTCTTT
TRBD1	.	TRBV5-1	TRBJ2-2	CASSFRTGGETGELFF	TGCGCCAGCAGCTTTCGGACAGGGGGAGAGACCGGGGAGCTGTTTTTT
TRBD2	once	TRBV7-3	TRBJ2-7	CASSLAGPKGEQYF	TGTGCCAGCAGTTTAGCGGGACCGAAGGGGGAGCAGTACTTC
.	.	TRBV5-5	TRBJ1-6	CASSLEVGNSPLHF	TGTGCCAGCAGCTTGGAGGTGGGTAATTCACCCCTCCACTTT
.	once	TRBV20-1	TRBJ2-7	CSARAQYEQYF	TGCAGTGCTAGAGCACAGTACGAGCAGTACTTC
.	once	TRBV6-5	TRBJ1-5	CASSRAGGEQPQHF	TGTGCCAGCTCAAGAGCGGGCGGAGAACAGCCCCAGCATTTT
.	.	TRBV4-1	TRBJ2-5	CASSQPGTETQYF	TGCGCCAGCAGCCAACCAGGGACGGAGACCCAGTACTTC
TRBD1	.	TRBV24-1	TRBJ2-5	CATSGDRKEETQYF	TGTGCCACCAGTGGGGACAGAAAAGAAGAGACCCAGTACTTC
.	.	TRBV12-5	TRBJ2-5	CASGLLDQETQYF	TGTGCTAGTGGTTTGCTGGATCAAGAGACCCAGTACTTC
.	.	TRBV7-9	TRBJ1-5	CASSPGRVQPQHF	TGTGCCAGCAGCCCCGGACGGGTACAGCCCCAGCATTTT
TRBD1	.	TRBV2	TRBJ2-1	CASSATGFGNEQFF	TGTGCCAGCAGTGCGACAGGGTTCGGGAATGAGCAGTTCTTC
.	once	TRBV24-1	TRBJ1-3	CATRDSGSGNTIYF	TGTGCCACCAGGGACTCAGGATCTGGAAACACCATATATTTT
TRBD1	once	TRBV25-1	TRBJ2-2	CASSEWTGVANTGELFF	TGTGCCAGCAGTGAATGGACAGGGGTAGCGAACACCGGGGAGCTGTTTTTT
.	.	TRBV28	TRBJ1-3	CASSTRRDSGNTIYF	TGTGCCAGCAGCACAAGAAGGGACTCTGGAAACACCATATATTTT
.	.	TRBV28	TRBJ1-5	CASSLSWGNQPQHF	TGTGCCAGCAGTTTATCTTGGGGGAATCAGCCCCAGCATTTT